This TCR beta chain was documented in a study of shared clonotypes between healthy human individuals. Overall study: Each donor's CD8 memory used one plate, CD8 naive two, each CD4 subset three.

Original processing methods: Without quality scores, immunoSEQ junctional reads could not be filtered like full-length reads. Assay: immunoSEQ multiplex PCR; the TCRdb copy retains only in-frame clones and omits some. For V, J and clone size, that table is used; D and trimming come from the DNA. This sample has roughly 2 million clones, with approximately 96% found just once. For this clone: Different DNA sequences within this sample yield the same CDR3.

Per germline, CDR1 MNHEY and CDR2 SMNVEV (reference sequence). The CDR3 consists of 13 residues. V lost 1 base and J 1 base, leaving 4 bases between the germline ends. The chain employs TRBV27 and TRBJ1-1; D is uncertain. The sequence derives from a man aged 18 to 35 in good health. Sequences were obtained from naive CD4+ T cells sorted from blood. Subset: CD45RA+ positively selected. Written as DNA, the CDR3 is TGTGCCAGCAGTTTATTGGAGAACACTGAAGCTTTCTTT. As protein: CASSLLENTEAFF.